This is a list of T cell receptor beta chains from one sample in a study of T cells in Graves' hyperthyroidism and ophthalmopathy. MiXCR was run by TCRdb on the multiplex PCR reads, yielding one entry per CDR3 protein. The sample has about 350,000 distinct CDR3 sequences, roughly a sixth seen once. The specimen was blood. The receptors shown here come from a woman aged 25 to 39 with Graves' hyperthyroidism that later progressed to Graves' ophthalmopathy. CDR3s include the opening cysteine and the closing phenylalanine or tryptophan. The order of the fields is V gene, J gene, clone size, D gene, CDR3 DNA, CDR3 protein. A D gene is named only where the DNA matches it firmly. Only part of the rows carry a size: once, few, many, or a class if the clone is expanded.

v_gene: TRBV19
j_gene: TRBJ2-1
abundance: many
d_gene: .
CDR3nt: TGTGCCAGTAGCCTCGGCGCGACCAATGAGCAGTTCTTC
CDR3aa: CASSLGATNEQFF

v_gene: TRBV11-2
j_gene: TRBJ1-2
abundance: many
d_gene: .
CDR3nt: TGTGCCAGCAGCTTTGGAGAACAGCTTCAACTAGGGTTCTATGGCTACACCTTC
CDR3aa: CASSFGEQLQLGFYGYTF

v_gene: TRBV19
j_gene: TRBJ2-5
abundance: many
d_gene: TRBD1
CDR3nt: TGTGCCAGTAGTATTGGACAGGGGGCGAGGGAGACCCAGTACTTC
CDR3aa: CASSIGQGARETQYF

v_gene: TRBV7-9
j_gene: TRBJ2-7
abundance: many
d_gene: TRBD1
CDR3nt: TGTGCCAGCAGCCCAGGCCGGGACAGGGGCTTATCCTACGAGCAGTACTTC
CDR3aa: CASSPGRDRGLSYEQYF

v_gene: TRBV14
j_gene: TRBJ2-7
abundance: .
d_gene: TRBD1
CDR3nt: TGTGCCAGCAGCCAAGCCGGGACAGGGTGGTCCGAGCAGTACTTC
CDR3aa: CASSQAGTGWSEQYF

v_gene: TRBV4-1
j_gene: TRBJ2-1
abundance: .
d_gene: TRBD2
CDR3nt: TGCGCCAGCAGCCAGATGCCCGGTAGCGGGTATAGCTCCTACAATGAGCAGTTCTTC
CDR3aa: CASSQMPGSGYSSYNEQFF

v_gene: TRBV7-2
j_gene: TRBJ2-3
abundance: many
d_gene: .
CDR3nt: TGTGCCAGCAGCGTAGACCAAATTAGCACAGATACGCAGTATTTT
CDR3aa: CASSVDQISTDTQYF

v_gene: TRBV30
j_gene: TRBJ2-4
abundance: many
d_gene: .
CDR3nt: TGTGCCTGGAGTGCAAACAGGAGCCCTTGGGCCAAAAACATTCAGTACTTC
CDR3aa: CAWSANRSPWAKNIQYF

v_gene: TRBV7-9
j_gene: TRBJ2-7
abundance: many
d_gene: TRBD1
CDR3nt: TGTGCCAGCAGCCGGGACAGGGGGGTTGACGAGCAGTACTTC
CDR3aa: CASSRDRGVDEQYF

v_gene: TRBV12-5
j_gene: TRBJ2-3
abundance: many
d_gene: .
CDR3nt: TGTGCTAGTGGTTTGGTACCGGGCACAGATACGCAGTATTTT
CDR3aa: CASGLVPGTDTQYF

v_gene: TRBV29-1
j_gene: TRBJ2-3
abundance: many
d_gene: .
CDR3nt: TGCAGCGTTGAAGGGACGACCAGGGATACGCAGTATTTT
CDR3aa: CSVEGTTRDTQYF

v_gene: TRBV24-1
j_gene: TRBJ2-7
abundance: .
d_gene: .
CDR3nt: TGTGCCACCAGTGATAGCCGGCAGTCAGGGGTCGAGCAGTACTTC
CDR3aa: CATSDSRQSGVEQYF

v_gene: TRBV7-9
j_gene: TRBJ2-3
abundance: few
d_gene: TRBD1
CDR3nt: TGTGCCAGCAGCTTAGTGGCAGGGGGATCAGATACGCAGTATTTT
CDR3aa: CASSLVAGGSDTQYF

v_gene: TRBV6-5
j_gene: TRBJ2-6
abundance: .
d_gene: .
CDR3nt: TGTGCCAGCAGTTATGTGCCTGGTGGGGCCAACGTCCTGACTTTC
CDR3aa: CASSYVPGGANVLTF

v_gene: TRBV24-1
j_gene: TRBJ1-2
abundance: many
d_gene: TRBD1
CDR3nt: TGTGCCACCAGTGACCCGGGACAGGGGTTAGATGGCTACACCTTC
CDR3aa: CATSDPGQGLDGYTF

v_gene: TRBV9
j_gene: TRBJ1-3
abundance: few
d_gene: .
CDR3nt: TGTGCCAGCAGCCCCGGGCGGGGTGGAAACACCATATATTTT
CDR3aa: CASSPGRGGNTIYF

v_gene: TRBV19
j_gene: TRBJ1-1
abundance: many
d_gene: .
CDR3nt: TGTGCCAGGATCACCGGGACATATATGAACACTGAAGCTTTCTTT
CDR3aa: CARITGTYMNTEAFF

v_gene: TRBV28
j_gene: TRBJ1-2
abundance: many
d_gene: .
CDR3nt: TGTGCCAGCAGTTTATTAGATGGCTACACCTTC
CDR3aa: CASSLLDGYTF

v_gene: TRBV7-8
j_gene: TRBJ2-2
abundance: many
d_gene: TRBD1
CDR3nt: TGTGCCAGCAGCCGACCCAGCCGGGACAGAGAAAATTACGCGAACACCGGGGAGCTGTTTTTT
CDR3aa: CASSRPSRDRENYANTGELFF

v_gene: TRBV7-9
j_gene: TRBJ2-7
abundance: many
d_gene: TRBD1
CDR3nt: TGTGCCAGCAGCTTAGCCCCCCAGGGGGACTCCTACGAGCAGTACTTC
CDR3aa: CASSLAPQGDSYEQYF

v_gene: TRBV12-3/TRBV12-4
j_gene: TRBJ2-7
abundance: .
d_gene: TRBD1
CDR3nt: TGTGCCAGCAGTCCTAACCGACAGGGTGTTTACGAGCAGTACTTC
CDR3aa: CASSPNRQGVYEQYF

v_gene: TRBV7-9
j_gene: TRBJ2-7
abundance: many
d_gene: .
CDR3nt: TGTGCCAGCAGCTTCAGTTTCGAATACGAGCAGTACTTC
CDR3aa: CASSFSFEYEQYF

v_gene: TRBV29-1
j_gene: TRBJ1-4
abundance: few
d_gene: .
CDR3nt: TGCAGCGTTGGACGGAATGAAAAACTGTTTTTT
CDR3aa: CSVGRNEKLFF

v_gene: TRBV30
j_gene: TRBJ1-1
abundance: few
d_gene: .
CDR3nt: TGTGCCTGGAGTGTACGTGGGACTCAGCCCACTGAAGCTTTCTTT
CDR3aa: CAWSVRGTQPTEAFF

v_gene: TRBV10-2
j_gene: TRBJ1-1
abundance: .
d_gene: .
CDR3nt: TGCGCCAGCAGTGAGGGATTCATGAACACTGAAGCTTTCTTT
CDR3aa: CASSEGFMNTEAFF

v_gene: TRBV27
j_gene: TRBJ2-4
abundance: many
d_gene: .
CDR3nt: TGTGCCAGCAGTCCCGGAGTCGGAAACATTCAGTACTTC
CDR3aa: CASSPGVGNIQYF